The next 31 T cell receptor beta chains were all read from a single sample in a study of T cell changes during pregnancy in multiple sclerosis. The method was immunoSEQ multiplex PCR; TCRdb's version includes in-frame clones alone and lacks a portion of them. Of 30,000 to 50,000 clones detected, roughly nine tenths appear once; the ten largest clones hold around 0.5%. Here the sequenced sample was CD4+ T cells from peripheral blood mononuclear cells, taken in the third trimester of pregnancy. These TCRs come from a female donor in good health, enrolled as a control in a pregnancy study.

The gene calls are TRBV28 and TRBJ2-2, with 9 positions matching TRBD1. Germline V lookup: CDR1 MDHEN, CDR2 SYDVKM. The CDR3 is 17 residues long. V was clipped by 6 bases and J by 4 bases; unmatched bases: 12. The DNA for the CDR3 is TGTGCCAGCAGCCCCGTGGGTGGGACAGGGACCACCGGGGAGCTGTTTTTT. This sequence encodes CASSPVGGTGTTGELFF.

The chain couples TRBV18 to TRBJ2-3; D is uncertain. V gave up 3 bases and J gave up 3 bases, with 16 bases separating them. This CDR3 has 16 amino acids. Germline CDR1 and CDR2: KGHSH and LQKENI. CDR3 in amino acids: CASSPESILGTDTQYF. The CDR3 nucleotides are TGTGCCAGCTCACCTGAGTCCATACTCGGTACAGATACGCAGTATTTT.

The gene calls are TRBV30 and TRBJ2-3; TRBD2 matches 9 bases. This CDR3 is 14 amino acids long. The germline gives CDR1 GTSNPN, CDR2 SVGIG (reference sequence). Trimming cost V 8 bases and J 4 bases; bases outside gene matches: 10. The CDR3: CALRTSADPDTQYF. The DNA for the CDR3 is TGTGCCCTCCGGACTAGCGCGGATCCAGATACGCAGTATTTT.

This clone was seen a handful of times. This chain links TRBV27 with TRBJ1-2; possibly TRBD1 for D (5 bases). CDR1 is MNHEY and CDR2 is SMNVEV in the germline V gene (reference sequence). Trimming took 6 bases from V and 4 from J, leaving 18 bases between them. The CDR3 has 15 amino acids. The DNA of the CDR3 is TGTGCCAGCAGCTCAAGATATATGGGGGGCTATGGCTACACCTTC. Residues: CASSSRYMGGYGYTF.

CDR3 loop: CASSIAGEGDEQFF. Written as DNA, the CDR3 is TGTGCCAGTAGTATAGCGGGGGAAGGGGATGAGCAGTTCTTC. V is TRBV19 and J is TRBJ2-1; D might be TRBD2 (6 bases). The germline V and J ends were trimmed by 1 base and 8 bases, with 12 bases remaining between them. This CDR3 contains 14 residues. Germline V gene lookup returns CDR1 LNHDA and CDR2 SQIVND (reference sequence). The whole variable domain, remainder taken from reference TRBV19 and TRBJ2-1, is DGGITQSPKYLFRKEGQNVTLSCEQNLNHDAMYWYRQDPGQGLRLIYYSQIVNDFQKGDIAEGYSVSREKKESFPLTVTSAQKNPTAFYLCASSIAGEGDEQFFGPGTRLTVL.

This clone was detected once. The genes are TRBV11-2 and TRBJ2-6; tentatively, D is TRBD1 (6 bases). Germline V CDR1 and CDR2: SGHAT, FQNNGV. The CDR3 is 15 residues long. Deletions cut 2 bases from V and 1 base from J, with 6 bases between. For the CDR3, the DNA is TGTGCCAGCAGCTTAACAGGGTCTGGGGCCAACGTCCTGACTTTC. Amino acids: CASSLTGSGANVLTF.

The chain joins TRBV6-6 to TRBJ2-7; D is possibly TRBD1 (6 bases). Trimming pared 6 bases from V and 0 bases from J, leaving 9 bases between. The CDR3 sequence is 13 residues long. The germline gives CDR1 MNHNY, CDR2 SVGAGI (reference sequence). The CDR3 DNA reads TGTGCCAGCAGACCACAGGGCTCCTACGAGCAGTACTTC. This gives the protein CASRPQGSYEQYF.

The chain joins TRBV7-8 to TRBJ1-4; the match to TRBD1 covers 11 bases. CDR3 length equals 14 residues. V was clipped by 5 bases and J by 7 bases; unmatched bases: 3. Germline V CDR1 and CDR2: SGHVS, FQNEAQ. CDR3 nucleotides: TGTGCCAGCAGCCAGGACAGGGGGCGTGAAAAACTGTTTTTT. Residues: CASSQDRGREKLFF.

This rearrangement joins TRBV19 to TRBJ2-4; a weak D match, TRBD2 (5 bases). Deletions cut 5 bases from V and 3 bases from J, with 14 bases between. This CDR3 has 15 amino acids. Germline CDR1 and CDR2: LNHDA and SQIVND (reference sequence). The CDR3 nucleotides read TGTGCCAGTAGTCCCACTGGGAGTCTCAAAAACATTCAGTACTTC. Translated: CASSPTGSLKNIQYF.

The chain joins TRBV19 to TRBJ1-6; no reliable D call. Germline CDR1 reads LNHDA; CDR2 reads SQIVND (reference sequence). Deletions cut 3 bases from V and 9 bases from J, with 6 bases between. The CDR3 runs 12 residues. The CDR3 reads CASSIPGSPLHF. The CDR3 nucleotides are TGTGCCAGTAGTATCCCGGGTTCACCCCTCCACTTT.

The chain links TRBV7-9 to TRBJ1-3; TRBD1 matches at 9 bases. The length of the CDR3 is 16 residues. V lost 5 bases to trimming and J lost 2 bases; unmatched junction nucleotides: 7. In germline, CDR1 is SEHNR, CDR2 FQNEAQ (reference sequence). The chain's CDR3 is CASSPGQGLAGNTIYF. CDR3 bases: TGTGCCAGCAGCCCCGGACAGGGGCTCGCTGGAAACACCATATATTTT.

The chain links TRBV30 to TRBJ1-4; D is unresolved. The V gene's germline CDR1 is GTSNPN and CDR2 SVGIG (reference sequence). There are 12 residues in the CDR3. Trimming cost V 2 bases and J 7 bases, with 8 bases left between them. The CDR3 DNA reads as TGTGCCTGGAGTCCGGGGAGTGAAAAACTGTTTTTT. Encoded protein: CAWSPGSEKLFF. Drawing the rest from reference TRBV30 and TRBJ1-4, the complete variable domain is SQTIHQWPATLVQPVGSPLSLECTVEGTSNPNLYWYRQAAGRGLQLLFYSVGIGQISSEVPQNLSASRPQDRQFILSSKKLLLSDSGFYLCAWSPGSEKLFFGSGTQLSVL.

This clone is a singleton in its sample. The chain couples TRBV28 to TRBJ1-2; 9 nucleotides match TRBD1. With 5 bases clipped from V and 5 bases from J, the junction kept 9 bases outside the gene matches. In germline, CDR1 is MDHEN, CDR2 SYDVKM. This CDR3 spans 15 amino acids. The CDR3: CASSPGTGNWYGYTF. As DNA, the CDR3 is TGTGCCAGCAGTCCCGGGACAGGGAATTGGTATGGCTACACCTTC.

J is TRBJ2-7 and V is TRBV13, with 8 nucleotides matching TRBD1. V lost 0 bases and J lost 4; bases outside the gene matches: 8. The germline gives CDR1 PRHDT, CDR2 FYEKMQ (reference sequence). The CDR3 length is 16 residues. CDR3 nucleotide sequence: TGTGCCAGCAGCTTAGGCCTTGGGACAGGTTCTTACGAGCAGTACTTC. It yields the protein CASSLGLGTGSYEQYF.

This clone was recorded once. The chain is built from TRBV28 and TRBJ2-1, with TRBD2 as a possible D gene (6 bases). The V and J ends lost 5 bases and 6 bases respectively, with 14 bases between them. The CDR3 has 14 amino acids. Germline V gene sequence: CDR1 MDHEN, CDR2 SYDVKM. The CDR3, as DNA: TGTGCCAGCAGTCCCGGGACTCCCATCAATGAGCAGTTCTTC. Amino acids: CASSPGTPINEQFF. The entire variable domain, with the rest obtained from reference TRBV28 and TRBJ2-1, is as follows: DVKVTQSSRYLVKRTGEKVFLECVQDMDHENMFWYRQDPGLGLRLIYFSYDVKMKEKGDIPEGYSVSREKKERFSLILESASTNQTSMYLCASSPGTPINEQFFGPGTRLTVL.

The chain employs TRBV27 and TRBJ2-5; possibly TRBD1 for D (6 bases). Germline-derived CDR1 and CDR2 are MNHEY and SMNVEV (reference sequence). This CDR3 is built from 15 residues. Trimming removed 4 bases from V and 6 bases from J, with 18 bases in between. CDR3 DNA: TGTGCCAGCAGTTCCGTAGGGGGAAATGTGCAGACCCAGTACTTC. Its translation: CASSSVGGNVQTQYF.

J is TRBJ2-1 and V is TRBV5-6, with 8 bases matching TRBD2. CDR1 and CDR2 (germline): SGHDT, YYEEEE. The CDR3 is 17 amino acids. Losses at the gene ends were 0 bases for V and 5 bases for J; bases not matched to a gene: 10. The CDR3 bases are TGTGCCAGCAGCTTGGCTATAGCGGGAATCGGAAACAATGAGCAGTTCTTC. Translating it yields CASSLAIAGIGNNEQFF.

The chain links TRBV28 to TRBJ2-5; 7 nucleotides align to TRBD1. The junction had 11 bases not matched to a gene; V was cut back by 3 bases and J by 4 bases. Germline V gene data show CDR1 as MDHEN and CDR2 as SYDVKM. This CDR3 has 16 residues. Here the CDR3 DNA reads TGTGCCAGCAGTTTTTCGCAACGAGGGGGCGGAGAGACCCAGTACTTC. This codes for CASSFSQRGGGETQYF.

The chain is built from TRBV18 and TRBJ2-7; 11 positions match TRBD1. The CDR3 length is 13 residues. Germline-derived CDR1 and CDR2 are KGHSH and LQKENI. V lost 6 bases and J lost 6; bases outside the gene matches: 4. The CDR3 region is CASSADRGLEQYF. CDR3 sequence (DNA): TGTGCCAGCTCGGCGGACAGGGGGCTCGAGCAGTACTTC.

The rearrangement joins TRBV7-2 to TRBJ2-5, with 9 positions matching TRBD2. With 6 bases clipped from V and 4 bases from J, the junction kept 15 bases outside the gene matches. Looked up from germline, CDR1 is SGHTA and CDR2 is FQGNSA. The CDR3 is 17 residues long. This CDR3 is CASSPPGLAGPVETQYF. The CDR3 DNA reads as TGTGCCAGCAGTCCCCCCGGGCTAGCGGGGCCCGTAGAGACCCAGTACTTC.

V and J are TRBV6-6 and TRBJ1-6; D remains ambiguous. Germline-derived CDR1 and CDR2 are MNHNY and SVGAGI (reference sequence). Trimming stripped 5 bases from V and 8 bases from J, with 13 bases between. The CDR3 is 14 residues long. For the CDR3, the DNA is TGTGCCAGCAGTCGAGACACTTCGGATTCACCCCTCCACTTT. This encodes CASSRDTSDSPLHF.

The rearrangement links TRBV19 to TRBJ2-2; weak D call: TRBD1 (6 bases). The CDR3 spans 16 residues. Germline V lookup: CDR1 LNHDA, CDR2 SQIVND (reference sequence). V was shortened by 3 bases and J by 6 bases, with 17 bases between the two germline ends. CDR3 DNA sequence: TGTGCCAGTAGTATTAAATTTCTTACAGGGTCCGGGGAGCTGTTTTTT. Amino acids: CASSIKFLTGSGELFF. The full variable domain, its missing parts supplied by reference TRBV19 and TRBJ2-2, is DGGITQSPKYLFRKEGQNVTLSCEQNLNHDAMYWYRQDPGQGLRLIYYSQIVNDFQKGDIAEGYSVSREKKESFPLTVTSAQKNPTAFYLCASSIKFLTGSGELFFGEGSRLTVL.

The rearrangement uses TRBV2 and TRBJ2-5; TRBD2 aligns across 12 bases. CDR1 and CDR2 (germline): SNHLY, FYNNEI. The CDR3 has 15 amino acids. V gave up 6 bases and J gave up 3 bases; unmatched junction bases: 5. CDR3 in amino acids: CASSPRLAGEETQYF. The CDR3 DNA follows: TGTGCCAGCAGCCCAAGACTAGCGGGGGAAGAGACCCAGTACTTC.

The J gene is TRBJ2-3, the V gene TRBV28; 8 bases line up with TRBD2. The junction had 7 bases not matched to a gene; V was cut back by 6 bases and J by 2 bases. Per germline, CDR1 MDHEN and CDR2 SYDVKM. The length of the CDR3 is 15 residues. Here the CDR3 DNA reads TGTGCCAGCAGACGTGAGCGGGGGCCCACAGATACGCAGTATTTT. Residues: CASRRERGPTDTQYF.

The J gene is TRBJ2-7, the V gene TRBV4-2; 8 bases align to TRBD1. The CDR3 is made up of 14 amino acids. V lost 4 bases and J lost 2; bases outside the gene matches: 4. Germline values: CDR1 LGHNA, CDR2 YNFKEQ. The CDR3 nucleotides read TGTGCCAGCAGCCTAGGACAGGGAACCTACGAGCAGTACTTC. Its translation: CASSLGQGTYEQYF.

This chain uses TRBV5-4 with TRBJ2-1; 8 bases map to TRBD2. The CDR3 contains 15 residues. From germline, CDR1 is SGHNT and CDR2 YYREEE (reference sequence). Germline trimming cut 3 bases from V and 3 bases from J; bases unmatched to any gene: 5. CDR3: CASSSLAGNYNEQFF. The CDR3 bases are TGTGCCAGCAGCTCCTTAGCGGGGAACTACAATGAGCAGTTCTTC. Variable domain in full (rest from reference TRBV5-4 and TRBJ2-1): ETGVTQSPTHLIKTRGQQVTLRCSSQSGHNTVSWYQQALGQGPQFIFQYYREEENGRGNFPPRFSGLQFPNYSSELNVNALELDDSALYLCASSSLAGNYNEQFFGPGTRLTVL.

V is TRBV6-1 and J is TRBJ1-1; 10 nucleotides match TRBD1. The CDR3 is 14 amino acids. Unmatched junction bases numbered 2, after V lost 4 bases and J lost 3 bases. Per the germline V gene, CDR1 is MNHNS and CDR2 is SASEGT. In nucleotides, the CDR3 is TGTGCCAGCAGTGTTGACAGGGGGCACACTGAAGCTTTCTTT. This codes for CASSVDRGHTEAFF.

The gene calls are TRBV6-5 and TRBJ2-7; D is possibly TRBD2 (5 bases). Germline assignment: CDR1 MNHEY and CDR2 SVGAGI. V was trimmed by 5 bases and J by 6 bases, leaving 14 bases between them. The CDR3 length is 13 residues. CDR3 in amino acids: CASSRSGTAEQYF. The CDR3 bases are TGTGCCAGCAGTCGGAGCGGTACGGCCGAGCAGTACTTC.

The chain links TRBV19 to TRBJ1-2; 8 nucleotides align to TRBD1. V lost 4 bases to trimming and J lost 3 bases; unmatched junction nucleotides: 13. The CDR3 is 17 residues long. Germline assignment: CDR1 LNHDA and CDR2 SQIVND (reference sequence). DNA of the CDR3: TGTGCCAGTAGTACACCCCCCCGACAGGGGTTGGACTATGGCTACACCTTC. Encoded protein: CASSTPPRQGLDYGYTF. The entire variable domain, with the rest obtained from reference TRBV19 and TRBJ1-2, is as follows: DGGITQSPKYLFRKEGQNVTLSCEQNLNHDAMYWYRQDPGQGLRLIYYSQIVNDFQKGDIAEGYSVSREKKESFPLTVTSAQKNPTAFYLCASSTPPRQGLDYGYTFGSGTRLTVV.

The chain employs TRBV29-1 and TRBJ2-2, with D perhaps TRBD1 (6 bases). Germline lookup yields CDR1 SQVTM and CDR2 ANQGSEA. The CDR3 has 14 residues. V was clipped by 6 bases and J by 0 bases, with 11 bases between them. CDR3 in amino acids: CSVQGPTNTGELFF. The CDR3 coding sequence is TGCAGCGTACAGGGACCGACGAACACCGGGGAGCTGTTTTTT.

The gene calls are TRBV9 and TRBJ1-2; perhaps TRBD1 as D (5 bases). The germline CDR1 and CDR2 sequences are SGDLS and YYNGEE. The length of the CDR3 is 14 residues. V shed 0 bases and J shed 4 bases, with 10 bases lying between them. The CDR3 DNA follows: TGTGCCAGCAGCGTAGGCAGACAGCCCTATGGCTACACCTTC. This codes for CASSVGRQPYGYTF.